This TCR beta chain was profiled in a study of Tregs in tolerant kidney transplant recipients. Profiling relied on immunoSEQ multiplex PCR, and the TCRdb table lists in-frame clones only, not all of them. This specimen shows under 55,000 clones; the ten leading clones hold about 0.83%. This receptor was identified in a human donor who received a combined kidney and bone marrow transplant. Sequencing used CD4+ T cells from blood, obtained before the transplant.

CDR3 region: CASSIQGITPQPQHF. Partial CDR3 DNA: TGTGCCAGTAGTATACAGGGGATCACCCCCCAGCCC. V and J are TRBV19 and TRBJ1-5, with TRBD1 as a possible D gene (6 bases). The read stops 3 residues short of the end of the CDR3; the missing end is completed from the germline J gene. The CDR3 spans 15 residues. Germline CDR1 LNHDA, CDR2 SQIVND (reference sequence). V was pared by 2 bases and J by 7 bases, with 15 bases between.